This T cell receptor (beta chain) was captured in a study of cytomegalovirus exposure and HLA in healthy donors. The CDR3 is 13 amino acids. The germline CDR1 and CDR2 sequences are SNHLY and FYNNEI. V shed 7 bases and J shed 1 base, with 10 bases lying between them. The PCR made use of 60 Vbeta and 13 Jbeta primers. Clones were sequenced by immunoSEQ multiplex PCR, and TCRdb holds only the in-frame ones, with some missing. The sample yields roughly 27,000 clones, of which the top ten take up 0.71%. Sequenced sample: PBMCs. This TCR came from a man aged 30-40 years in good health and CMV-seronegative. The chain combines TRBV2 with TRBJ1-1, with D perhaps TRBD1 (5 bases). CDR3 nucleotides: TGTGCCAGCAACCCAGACAGGAACACTGAAGCTTTCTTT. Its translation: CASNPDRNTEAFF.